This T cell receptor (beta chain) was captured in a study of cytomegalovirus exposure and HLA in healthy donors. Overall study findings and caveats: The classifier was said to identify cytomegalovirus status with high specificity and sensitivity. As a later analysis showed, a missense DCLRE1C variant was linked to trimming of TCR beta V- and J-genes.

As to this clone: Its antigen is unidentified.

V lost 5 bases, J lost 7 bases, and 10 bases stayed unmatched. The germline gives CDR1 SGHAT, CDR2 FQNNGV. The CDR3 extends over 14 amino acids. The PCR had 60 Vbeta and 13 Jbeta primers. Assay: immunoSEQ multiplex PCR; the TCRdb copy retains only in-frame clones and omits some. The data show 190,000 or so clones, around 83% seen once. The V gene is TRBV11-2, the J gene TRBJ2-7; 8 nucleotides match TRBD1. The sequencing input was PBMCs. This receptor was taken from a man aged 45-65 years in good health and CMV-seronegative. CDR3 bases: TGTGCCAGCAGCCCGGGACAGGTATTTCGTGAGCAGTACTTC. This translates into CASSPGQVFREQYF.